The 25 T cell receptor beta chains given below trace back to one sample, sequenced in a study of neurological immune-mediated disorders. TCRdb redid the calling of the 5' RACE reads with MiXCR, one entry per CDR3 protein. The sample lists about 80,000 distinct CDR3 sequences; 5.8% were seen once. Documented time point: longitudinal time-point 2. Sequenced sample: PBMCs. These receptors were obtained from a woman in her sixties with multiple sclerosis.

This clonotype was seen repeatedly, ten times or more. The CDR3 region has the DNA TGCGCCAGCAGCTTGGGTCCCGACAGGTTTAGCACAGATACGCAGTATTTT. Protein: CASSLGPDRFSTDTQYF. The rearrangement uses TRBV5-1 and TRBJ2-3, with a tentative D call TRBD1 (6 bases). This CDR3 contains 17 residues. In germline, CDR1 is SGHRS, CDR2 YFSETQ. V lost 0 bases, J lost 0 bases, and 14 bases lay in between.

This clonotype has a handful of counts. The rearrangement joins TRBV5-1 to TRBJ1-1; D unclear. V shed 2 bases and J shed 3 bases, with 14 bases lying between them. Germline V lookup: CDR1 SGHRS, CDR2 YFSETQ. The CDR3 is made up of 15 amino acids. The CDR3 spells CASSFVWGKDTEAFF. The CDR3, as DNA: TGCGCCAGCAGCTTTGTTTGGGGAAAGGACACTGAAGCTTTCTTT.

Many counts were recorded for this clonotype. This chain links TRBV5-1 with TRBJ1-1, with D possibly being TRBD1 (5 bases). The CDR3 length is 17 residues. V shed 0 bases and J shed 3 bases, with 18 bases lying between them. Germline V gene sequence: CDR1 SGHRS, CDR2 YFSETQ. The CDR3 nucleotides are TGCGCCAGCAGCTTGGACCAGGGCCGGCTGAGATACACTGAAGCTTTCTTT. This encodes CASSLDQGRLRYTEAFF.

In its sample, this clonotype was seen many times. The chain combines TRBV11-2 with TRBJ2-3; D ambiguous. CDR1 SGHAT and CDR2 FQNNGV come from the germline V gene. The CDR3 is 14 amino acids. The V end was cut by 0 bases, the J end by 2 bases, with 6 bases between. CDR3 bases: TGTGCCAGCAGCTTAGAAGTAAACACAGATACGCAGTATTTT. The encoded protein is CASSLEVNTDTQYF.

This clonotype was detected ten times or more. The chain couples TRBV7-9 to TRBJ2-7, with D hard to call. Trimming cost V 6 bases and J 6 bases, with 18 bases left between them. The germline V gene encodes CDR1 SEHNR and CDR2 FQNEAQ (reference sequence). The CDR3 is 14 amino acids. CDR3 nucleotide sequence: TGTGCCAGCAGTTACGCCTCCCCCCAAGGCGAGCAGTACTTC. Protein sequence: CASSYASPQGEQYF.

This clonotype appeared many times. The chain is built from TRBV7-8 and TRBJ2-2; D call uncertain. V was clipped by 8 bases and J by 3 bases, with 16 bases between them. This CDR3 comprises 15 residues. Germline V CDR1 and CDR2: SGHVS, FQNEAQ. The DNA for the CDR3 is TGTGCCAGCGCCCACGGCGAGGTAGACACCGGGGAGCTGTTTTTT. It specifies CASAHGEVDTGELFF.

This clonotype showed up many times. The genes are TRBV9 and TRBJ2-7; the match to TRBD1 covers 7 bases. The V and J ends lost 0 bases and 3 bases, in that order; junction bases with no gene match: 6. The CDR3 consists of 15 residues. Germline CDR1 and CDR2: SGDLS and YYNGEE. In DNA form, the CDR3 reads TGTGCCAGCAGCGTAGAGGGACAGTACTTCTACGAGCAGTACTTC. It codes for CASSVEGQYFYEQYF.

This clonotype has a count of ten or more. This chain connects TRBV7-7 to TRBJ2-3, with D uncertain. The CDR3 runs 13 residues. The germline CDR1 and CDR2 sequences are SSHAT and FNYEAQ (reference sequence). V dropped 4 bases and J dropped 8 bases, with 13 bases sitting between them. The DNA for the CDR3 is TGTGCCAGCAGCTCACCTGCGACTGGTACGCAGTATTTT. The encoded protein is CASSSPATGTQYF.

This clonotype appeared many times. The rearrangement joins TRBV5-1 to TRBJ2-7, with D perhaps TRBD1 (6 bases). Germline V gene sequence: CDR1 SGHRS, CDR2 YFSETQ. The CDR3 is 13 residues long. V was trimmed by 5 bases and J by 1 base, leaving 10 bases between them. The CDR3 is CASRAQGSYEQYF. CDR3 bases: TGCGCCAGCAGGGCACAGGGTTCCTACGAGCAGTACTTC.

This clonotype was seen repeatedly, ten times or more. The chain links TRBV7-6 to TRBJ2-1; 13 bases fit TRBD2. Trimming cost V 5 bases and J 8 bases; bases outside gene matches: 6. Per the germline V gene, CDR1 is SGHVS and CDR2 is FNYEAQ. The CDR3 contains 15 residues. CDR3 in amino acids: CASSLTSGGAYEQFF. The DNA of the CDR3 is TGTGCCAGCAGCCTTACTAGCGGGGGGGCCTATGAGCAGTTCTTC.

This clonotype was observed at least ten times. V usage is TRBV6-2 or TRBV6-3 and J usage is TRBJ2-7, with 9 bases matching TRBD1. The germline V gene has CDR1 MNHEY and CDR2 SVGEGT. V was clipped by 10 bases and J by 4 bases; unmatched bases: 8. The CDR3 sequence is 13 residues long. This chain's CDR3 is CATGTGRLYEQYF. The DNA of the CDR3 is TGTGCCACCGGGACAGGGAGACTTTACGAGCAGTACTTC.

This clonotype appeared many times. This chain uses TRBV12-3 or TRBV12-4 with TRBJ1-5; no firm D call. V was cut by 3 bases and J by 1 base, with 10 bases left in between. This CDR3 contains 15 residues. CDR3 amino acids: CASSFPGPSNQPQHF. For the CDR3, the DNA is TGTGCCAGCAGTTTTCCCGGGCCCAGCAATCAGCCCCAGCATTTT.

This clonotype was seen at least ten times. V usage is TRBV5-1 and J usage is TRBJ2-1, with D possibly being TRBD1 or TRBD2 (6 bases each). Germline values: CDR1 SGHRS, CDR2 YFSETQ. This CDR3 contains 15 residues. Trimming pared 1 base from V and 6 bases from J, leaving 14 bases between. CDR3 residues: CASSLSGGGINEQFF. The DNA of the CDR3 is TGCGCCAGCAGCTTGTCCGGGGGCGGAATCAATGAGCAGTTCTTC.

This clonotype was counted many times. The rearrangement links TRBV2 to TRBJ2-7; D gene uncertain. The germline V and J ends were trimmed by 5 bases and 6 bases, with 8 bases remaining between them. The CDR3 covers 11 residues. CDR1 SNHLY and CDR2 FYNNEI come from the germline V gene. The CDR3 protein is CASSNPSEQYF. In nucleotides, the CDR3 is TGTGCCAGCAGTAATCCCAGCGAGCAGTACTTC. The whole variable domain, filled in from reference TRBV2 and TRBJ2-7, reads EPEVTQTPSHQVTQMGQEVILRCVPISNHLYFYWYRQILGQKVEFLVSFYNNEISEKSEIFDDQFSVERPDGSNFTLKIRSTKLEDSAMYFCASSNPSEQYFGPGTRLTVT.

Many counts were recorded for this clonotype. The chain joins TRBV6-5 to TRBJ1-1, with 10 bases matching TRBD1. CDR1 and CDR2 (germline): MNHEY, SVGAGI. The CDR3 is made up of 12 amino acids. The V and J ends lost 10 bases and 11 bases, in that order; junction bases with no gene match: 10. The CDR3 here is CATTTGGEGAFF. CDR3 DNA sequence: TGTGCCACCACGACAGGGGGCGAGGGGGCTTTCTTT.

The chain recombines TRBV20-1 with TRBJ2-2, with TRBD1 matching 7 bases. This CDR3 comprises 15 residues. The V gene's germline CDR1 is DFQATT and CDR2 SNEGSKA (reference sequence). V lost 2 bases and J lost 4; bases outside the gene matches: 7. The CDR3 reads CSARLGGRVTGELFF. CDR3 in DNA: TGCAGTGCTAGACTAGGGGGCCGGGTCACCGGGGAGCTGTTTTTT.

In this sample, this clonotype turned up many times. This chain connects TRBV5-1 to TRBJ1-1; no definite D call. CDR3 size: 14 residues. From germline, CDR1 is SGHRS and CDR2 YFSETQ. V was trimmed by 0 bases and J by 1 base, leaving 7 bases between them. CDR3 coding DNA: TGCGCCAGCAGCTTGGCCGTTGAGAACACTGAAGCTTTCTTT. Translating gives CASSLAVENTEAFF.

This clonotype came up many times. As DNA, the CDR3 is TGCAGTGCTAAGCAGGGGGCAGGCGGCTACACCTTC. As protein: CSAKQGAGGYTF. The genes are TRBV20-1 and TRBJ1-2; TRBD1 matches at 8 bases. Trimming cost V 4 bases and J 8 bases; bases outside gene matches: 6. CDR3 length equals 12 residues. Germline lookup yields CDR1 DFQATT and CDR2 SNEGSKA (reference sequence).

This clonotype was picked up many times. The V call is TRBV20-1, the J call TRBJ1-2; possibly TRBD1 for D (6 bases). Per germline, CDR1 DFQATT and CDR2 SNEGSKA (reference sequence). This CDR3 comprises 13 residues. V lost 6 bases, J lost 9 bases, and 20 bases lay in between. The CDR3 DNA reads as TGCAGTGCGCAGACAGGCCTTAGGGGAAGCTACACCTTC. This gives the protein CSAQTGLRGSYTF.

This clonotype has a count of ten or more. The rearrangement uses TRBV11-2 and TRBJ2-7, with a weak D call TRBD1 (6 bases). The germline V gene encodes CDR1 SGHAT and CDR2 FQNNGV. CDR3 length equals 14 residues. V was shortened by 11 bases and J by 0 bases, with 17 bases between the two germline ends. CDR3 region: CASLGQGLSYEQYF. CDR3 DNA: TGTGCCTCACTAGGGCAGGGGCTCTCCTACGAGCAGTACTTC.

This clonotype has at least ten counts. Here the CDR3 reads CASSILQGADTEAFF. CDR3 nucleotides: TGCGCCAGCAGCATTTTACAGGGGGCGGACACTGAAGCTTTCTTT. The rearrangement links TRBV5-1 to TRBJ1-1, with 9 bases aligning to TRBD1. The CDR3 is made up of 15 amino acids. With V trimmed by 4 bases and J by 3 bases, 7 bases remained unmatched. The germline V gene has CDR1 SGHRS and CDR2 YFSETQ.

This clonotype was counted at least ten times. CDR3 protein: CASSLWTGGANTEAFF. The CDR3 DNA sequence: TGCGCCAGCAGCTTGTGGACAGGGGGCGCGAACACTGAAGCTTTCTTT. The chain joins TRBV5-1 to TRBJ1-1, with 11 bases aligning to TRBD1. Germline values: CDR1 SGHRS, CDR2 YFSETQ. The CDR3 extends over 16 amino acids. V shed 1 base and J 1 base; nucleotides not matched to a gene: 3. Complete variable domain (other parts from reference TRBV5-1 and TRBJ1-1): KAGVTQTPRYLIKTRGQQVTLSCSPISGHRSVSWYQQTPGQGLQFLFEYFSETQRNKGNFPGRFSGRQFSNSRSEMNVSTLELGDSALYLCASSLWTGGANTEAFFGQGTRLTVV.

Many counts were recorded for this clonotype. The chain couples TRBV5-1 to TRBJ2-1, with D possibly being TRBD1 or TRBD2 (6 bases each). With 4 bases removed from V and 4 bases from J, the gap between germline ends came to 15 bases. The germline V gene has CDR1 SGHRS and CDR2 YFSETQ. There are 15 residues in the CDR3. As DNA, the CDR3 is TGCGCCAGCAGCGAGAGTCAGGGGAGGTACAATGAGCAGTTCTTC. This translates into CASSESQGRYNEQFF.

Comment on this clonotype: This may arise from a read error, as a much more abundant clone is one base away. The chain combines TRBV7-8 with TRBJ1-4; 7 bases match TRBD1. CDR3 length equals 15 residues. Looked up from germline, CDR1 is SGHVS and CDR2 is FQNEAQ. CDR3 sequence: CATSPTGQRGEKLFF. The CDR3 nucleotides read TGTGCCACCAGCCCAACGGGACAGAGGGGGGAAAAACTGTTTTTT.

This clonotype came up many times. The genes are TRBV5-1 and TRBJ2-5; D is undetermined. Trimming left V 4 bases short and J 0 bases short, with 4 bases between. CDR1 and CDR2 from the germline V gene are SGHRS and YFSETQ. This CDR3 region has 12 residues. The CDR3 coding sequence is TGCGCCAGCAGCGAGTACCAAGAGACCCAGTACTTC. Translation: CASSEYQETQYF.